In this sample, the clone carrying this T cell receptor beta chain turned up many times. Its antigen is still unknown. The CDR3 runs to 15 residues. Germline V gene sequence: CDR1 SEHNR, CDR2 FQNEAQ (reference sequence). The junction had 7 bases not matched to a gene; V was cut back by 5 bases and J by 6 bases. Time point in this sample: persistent/refractory GD, antithyroid drugs over 5 years with positive TRAb. Construction of the TCR library relied on RNA isolated from PBMCs. iRepertoire HTBI primers and Arm-PCR of CDR3 regions built TCR beta libraries. TCRdb re-called the multiplex PCR reads through MiXCR, storing one row per CDR3 protein. This sample has hundreds of thousands of distinct CDR3 sequences, with under 25% found just once. The data originate from a study of regulatory T cells in long-lasting Graves disease. Study outcomes and limitations: TCR diversity in persistent Graves' patients was below that of newly diagnosed ones. Study was limited to peripheral blood, excluding thyroid tissue.

The chain recombines TRBV7-9 with TRBJ1-6; TRBD1 matches at 7 bases. The source material was peripheral blood mononuclear cells (PBMCs), sampled when the disease was refractory, from a patient treated with antithyroid drugs. The clonotype originates from a female donor with Graves disease. The CDR3 DNA reads TGTGCCAGCAGCCGATTGGGACAGCTTAATTCACCCCTCCACTTT. Protein sequence: CASSRLGQLNSPLHF.